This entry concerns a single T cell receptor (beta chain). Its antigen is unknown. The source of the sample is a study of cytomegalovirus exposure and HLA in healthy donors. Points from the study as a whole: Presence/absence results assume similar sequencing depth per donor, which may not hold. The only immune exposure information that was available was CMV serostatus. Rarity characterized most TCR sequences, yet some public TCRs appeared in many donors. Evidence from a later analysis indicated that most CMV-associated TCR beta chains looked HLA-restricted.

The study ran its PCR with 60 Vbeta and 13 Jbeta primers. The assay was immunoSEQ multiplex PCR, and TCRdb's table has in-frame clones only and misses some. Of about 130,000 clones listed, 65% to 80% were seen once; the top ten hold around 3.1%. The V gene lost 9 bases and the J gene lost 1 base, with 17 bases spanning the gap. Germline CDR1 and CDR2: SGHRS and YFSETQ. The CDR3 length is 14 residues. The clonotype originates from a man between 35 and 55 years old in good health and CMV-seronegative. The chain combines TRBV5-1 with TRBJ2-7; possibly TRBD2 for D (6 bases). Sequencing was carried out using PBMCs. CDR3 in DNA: TGCGCCACAAGGCAGGCAGGGACTTCCTACGAGCAGTACTTC. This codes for CATRQAGTSYEQYF.